Listed below are T cell receptor beta chains from one sample, sequenced in a study of blood T cells in healthy people across ages. MiXCR, run by TCRdb on the 5' RACE reads, gives a single entry per CDR3 protein. The sample consists of more than 800,000 distinct CDR3 sequences, under 30% of them appearing once. Sequencing was carried out using blood. These receptors came from a woman of 80 years or more in good health. CDR3s include the opening cysteine and the closing phenylalanine or tryptophan. The D gene is left open where the match is weak. Expanded clones get a size class; other rows say once, few or many, or leave the size out.

v_gene: TRBV5-1; abundance: .; j_gene: TRBJ2-5; d_gene: .; CDR3nt: TGCGCCAGCAGCTTGCGTAGGGCAGCCCAAGAGACCCAGTACTTC; CDR3aa: CASSLRRAAQETQYF
v_gene: TRBV5-4; abundance: many; j_gene: TRBJ2-5; d_gene: .; CDR3nt: TGTGCCAGCAGCTTGGCGGCTAGTCGCGAGACCCAGTACTTC; CDR3aa: CASSLAASRETQYF
v_gene: TRBV20-1; abundance: .; j_gene: TRBJ1-5; d_gene: .; CDR3nt: TGCAGTGCTAGAGATCGAGGGAGGGGCTTCAATCGGCCCCAGCATTTT; CDR3aa: CSARDRGRGFNRPQHF
v_gene: TRBV10-3; abundance: .; j_gene: TRBJ2-5; d_gene: TRBD2; CDR3nt: TGTGCCATCGCGGGAGGGCCGGGAGAGACCCAGTACTTC; CDR3aa: CAIAGGPGETQYF
v_gene: TRBV5-1; abundance: many; j_gene: TRBJ2-3; d_gene: .; CDR3nt: TGCGCCAGCAGCTTGGTCGGGGGAGCAGATACGCAGTATTTT; CDR3aa: CASSLVGGADTQYF
v_gene: TRBV9; abundance: many; j_gene: TRBJ1-5; d_gene: .; CDR3nt: TGTGCCAGCAGCGTAGAAGGACGGCAGACCCAGCCCCAGCATTTT; CDR3aa: CASSVEGRQTQPQHF
v_gene: TRBV6-4; abundance: few; j_gene: TRBJ2-2; d_gene: .; CDR3nt: TGTGGACGCGCGGCTACGAACACCGGGGAGCTGTTTTTT; CDR3aa: CGRAATNTGELFF
v_gene: TRBV20-1; abundance: .; j_gene: TRBJ2-7; d_gene: TRBD2; CDR3nt: TGCAGTGCTAGAGATCCCCTCACTAGCGGGTCTTTCTACGAGCAGTACTTC; CDR3aa: CSARDPLTSGSFYEQYF
v_gene: TRBV29-1; abundance: .; j_gene: TRBJ1-1; d_gene: .; CDR3nt: TGCAGCGTTGGGGGGGGGATAGGAACTGAAGCTTTCTTT; CDR3aa: CSVGGGIGTEAFF
v_gene: TRBV7-2; abundance: .; j_gene: TRBJ2-1; d_gene: TRBD2; CDR3nt: TGTGCCAGCAGCTTACGTGGCGGGGGGCACAATGAGCAGTTCTTC; CDR3aa: CASSLRGGGHNEQFF
v_gene: TRBV11-2; abundance: many; j_gene: TRBJ2-1; d_gene: TRBD1; CDR3nt: TGTGCCAGCAGCCCTAGTACGGGACAGGGGGCTTGGTCCTACAATGAGCAGTTCTTC; CDR3aa: CASSPSTGQGAWSYNEQFF
v_gene: TRBV5-1; abundance: many; j_gene: TRBJ2-3; d_gene: TRBD1; CDR3nt: TGCGCCAGCAGCAATCGACAGGGGGAAGATACGCAGTATTTT; CDR3aa: CASSNRQGEDTQYF
v_gene: TRBV6-1; abundance: many; j_gene: TRBJ2-5; d_gene: .; CDR3nt: TGTGCCAGCAGTGGGGGACTCCACCAAGAGACCCAGTACTTC; CDR3aa: CASSGGLHQETQYF
v_gene: TRBV24-1; abundance: many; j_gene: TRBJ2-3; d_gene: TRBD2; CDR3nt: TGTGCCACCAGTGACCCTAGCGGGGGGACCACAGATACGCAGTATTTT; CDR3aa: CATSDPSGGTTDTQYF
v_gene: TRBV5-8; abundance: few; j_gene: TRBJ1-2; d_gene: .; CDR3nt: TGTGCCAGCAGCTTGGCGTTTGGCTACACCTTC; CDR3aa: CASSLAFGYTF
v_gene: TRBV7-2; abundance: few; j_gene: TRBJ2-2; d_gene: TRBD1; CDR3nt: TGTGCCAGCAGTACGACAGGGGGTCGGACCGGGGAGCTGTTTTTT; CDR3aa: CASSTTGGRTGELFF
v_gene: TRBV7-2; abundance: .; j_gene: TRBJ2-1; d_gene: TRBD2; CDR3nt: TGTGCCAGCAGCTTACGGCGGGAGGGCCATTATGAGCAGTTCTTC; CDR3aa: CASSLRREGHYEQFF
v_gene: TRBV5-5; abundance: few; j_gene: TRBJ2-1; d_gene: TRBD1; CDR3nt: TGTGCCAGCAACTCGGACAGGGTTTACAATGAGCAGTTCTTC; CDR3aa: CASNSDRVYNEQFF
v_gene: TRBV20-1; abundance: .; j_gene: TRBJ1-1; d_gene: .; CDR3nt: TGCAGTGCTACAGAAACAGGGTACACTGAAGCTTTCTTT; CDR3aa: CSATETGYTEAFF
v_gene: TRBV7-2; abundance: .; j_gene: TRBJ2-1; d_gene: .; CDR3nt: TGTGCCAACAGCTTAGCGCTCGGGATACAGGGTGGTGGGTTCTTC; CDR3aa: CANSLALGIQGGGFF
v_gene: TRBV2; abundance: few; j_gene: TRBJ2-2; d_gene: TRBD2; CDR3nt: TGTGCCAGCTTTGGACTAGCCCGCGCCGGGGAGCTGTTTTTT; CDR3aa: CASFGLARAGELFF
v_gene: TRBV12-3/TRBV12-4; abundance: few; j_gene: TRBJ1-5; d_gene: TRBD1; CDR3nt: TGTGCCAGCAGTTTCGGGACAGGGGTTCAGCCCCGGCATTTT; CDR3aa: CASSFGTGVQPRHF
v_gene: TRBV12-3/TRBV12-4; abundance: few; j_gene: TRBJ1-1; d_gene: .; CDR3nt: TGTGCCAGCACCCTGGGGGGGATTAACACTGAAGCTTTCTTT; CDR3aa: CASTLGGINTEAFF
v_gene: TRBV7-2; abundance: many; j_gene: TRBJ2-3; d_gene: .; CDR3nt: TGTGCCAGCAGCCAAGGGTTGCGGGGTACCACAGATACGCAGTATTTT; CDR3aa: CASSQGLRGTTDTQYF
v_gene: TRBV7-9; abundance: many; j_gene: TRBJ2-3; d_gene: TRBD2; CDR3nt: TGTGCCAGCAGCAAATTGGGGGGGGGAGGTGATACGCAGTATTTT; CDR3aa: CASSKLGGGGDTQYF